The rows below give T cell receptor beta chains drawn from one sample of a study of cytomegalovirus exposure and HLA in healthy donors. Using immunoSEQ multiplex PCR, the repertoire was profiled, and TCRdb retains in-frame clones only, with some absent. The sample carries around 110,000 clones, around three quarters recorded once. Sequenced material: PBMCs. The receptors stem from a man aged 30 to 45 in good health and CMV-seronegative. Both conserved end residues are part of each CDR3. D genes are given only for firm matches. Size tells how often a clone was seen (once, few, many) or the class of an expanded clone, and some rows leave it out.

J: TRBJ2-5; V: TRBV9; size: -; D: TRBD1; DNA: TGTGCCAGCAGCGTAGGGATAGACAGGGGGCAGGTAGAGACCCAGTACTTC; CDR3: CASSVGIDRGQVETQYF
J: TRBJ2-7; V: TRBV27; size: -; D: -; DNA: TGTGCCAGCAGTTTGACCTCAACTTTAGGGGGACCAGCCTACGAGCAGTACTTC; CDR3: CASSLTSTLGGPAYEQYF
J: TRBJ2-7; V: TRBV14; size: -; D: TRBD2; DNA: TGTGCCAGCAGCGTCGGACTAGCGGGCTCCTACGAGCAGTACTTC; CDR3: CASSVGLAGSYEQYF
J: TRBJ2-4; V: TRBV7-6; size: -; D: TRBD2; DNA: TGTGCCAGCAGCCTCGGACTAGCGGGAGAGGGAGGCATTCAGTACTTC; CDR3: CASSLGLAGEGGIQYF
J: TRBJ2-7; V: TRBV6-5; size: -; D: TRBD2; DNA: TGTGCCAGCAGTTCGGGGGGGAACGAGCAGTACTTC; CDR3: CASSSGGNEQYF
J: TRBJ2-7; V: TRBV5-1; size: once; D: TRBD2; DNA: TGCGCCAGCAGCTTTGGACTAGCGGGGTACGAGCAGTACTTC; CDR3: CASSFGLAGYEQYF
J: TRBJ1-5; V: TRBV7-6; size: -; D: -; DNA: TGTGCCAGCAGCTTAGCGGGACCAGGGGGCAATCAGCCCCAGCATTTT; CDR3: CASSLAGPGGNQPQHF
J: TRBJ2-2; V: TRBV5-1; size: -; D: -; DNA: TGCGCCACCAAGGGCAGGGAACAATTTCCGACGAACACCGGGGAGCTGTTTTTT; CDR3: CATKGREQFPTNTGELFF
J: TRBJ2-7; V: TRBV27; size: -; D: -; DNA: TGTGCCAGCAGGCGACAATCGGCCTCCTACGAGCAGTACTTC; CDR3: CASRRQSASYEQYF
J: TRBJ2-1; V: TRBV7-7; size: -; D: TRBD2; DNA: TGTGCCAGCAGTTTAGCGGGGGGGACGCAGTTCTTC; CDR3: CASSLAGGTQFF
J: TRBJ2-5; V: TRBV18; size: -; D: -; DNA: TGTGCCAGCTCACCAAGCACAGGCGAAGAGACCCAGTACTTC; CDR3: CASSPSTGEETQYF
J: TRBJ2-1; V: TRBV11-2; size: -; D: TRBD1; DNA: TGTGCCAGCAGCTCTGAGGACAGGCCCTACAATGAGCAGTTCTTC; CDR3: CASSSEDRPYNEQFF
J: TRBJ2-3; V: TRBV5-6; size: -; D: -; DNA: TGTGCCAGCAGCTTTCTGGGGGGAGCAGGCACAGATACGCAGTATTTT; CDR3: CASSFLGGAGTDTQYF
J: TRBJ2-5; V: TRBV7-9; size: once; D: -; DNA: TGTGCCAGCAGCGAAAATCCCAACAGGGACCAAGAGACCCAGTACTTC; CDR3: CASSENPNRDQETQYF
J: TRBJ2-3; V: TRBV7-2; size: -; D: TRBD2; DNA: TGTGCCAGCAGCCAAACGGGGGGACCGTGGGGCACAGATACGCAGTATTTT; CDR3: CASSQTGGPWGTDTQYF
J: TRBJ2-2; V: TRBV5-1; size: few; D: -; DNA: TGCGCCAGCAGGAGGGCCCCGGGAAACGCCGGGGAGCTGTTTTTT; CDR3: CASRRAPGNAGELFF
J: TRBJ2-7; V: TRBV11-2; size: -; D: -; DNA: TGTGCCAGCAGGGGAGGATACTCCTACGAGCAGTACTTC; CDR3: CASRGGYSYEQYF
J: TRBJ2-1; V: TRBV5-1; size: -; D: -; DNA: TGCGCCAGCAGCCTTCCAACTAGCGGGATGACAGGGGGAAAACTCGATGAGCAGTTCTTC; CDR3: CASSLPTSGMTGGKLDEQFF
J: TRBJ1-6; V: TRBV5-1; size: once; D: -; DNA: TGCGCCAGCAGCTTAGGGGTCGGCAGTAATTCACCCCTCCACTTT; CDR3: CASSLGVGSNSPLHF
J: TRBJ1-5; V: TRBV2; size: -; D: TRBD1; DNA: TGTGCCAGCCACATTGGACAGGGTCGCAATCAGCCCCAGCATTTT; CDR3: CASHIGQGRNQPQHF
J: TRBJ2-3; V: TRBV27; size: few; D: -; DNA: TGTGCCAGCAGTTTATTGAGGCGGGACCGCACAGATACGCAGTATTTT; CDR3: CASSLLRRDRTDTQYF